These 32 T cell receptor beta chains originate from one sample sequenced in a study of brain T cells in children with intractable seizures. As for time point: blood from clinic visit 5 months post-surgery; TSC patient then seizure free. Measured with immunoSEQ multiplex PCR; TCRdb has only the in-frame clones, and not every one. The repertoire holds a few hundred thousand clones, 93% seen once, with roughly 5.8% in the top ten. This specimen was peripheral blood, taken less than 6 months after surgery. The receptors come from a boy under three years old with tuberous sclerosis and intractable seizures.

CDR3: CASSEVERGALNSYEQYF. The CDR3 DNA reads as TGTGCCAGCAGTGAAGTGGAGCGGGGGGCGCTCAACTCCTACGAGCAGTACTTC. J is TRBJ2-7 and V is TRBV6-1; 9 bases are shared with TRBD2. Germline-derived CDR1 and CDR2 are MNHNS and SASEGT. This CDR3 spans 18 amino acids. Losses at the gene ends were 1 base for V and 0 bases for J; bases not matched to a gene: 10.

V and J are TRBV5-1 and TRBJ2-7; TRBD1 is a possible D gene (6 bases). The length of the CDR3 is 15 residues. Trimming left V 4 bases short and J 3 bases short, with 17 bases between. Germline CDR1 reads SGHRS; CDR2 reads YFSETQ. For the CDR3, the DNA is TGCGCCAGCAGCGATCGGGACACCTCCCGCTACGAGCAGTACTTC. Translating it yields CASSDRDTSRYEQYF.

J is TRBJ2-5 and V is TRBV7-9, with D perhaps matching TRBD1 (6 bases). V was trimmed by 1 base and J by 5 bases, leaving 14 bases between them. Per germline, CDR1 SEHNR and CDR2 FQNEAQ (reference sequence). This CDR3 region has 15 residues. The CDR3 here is CASSLEQGRRETQYF. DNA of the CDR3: TGTGCCAGCAGCTTAGAACAGGGAAGGAGGGAGACCCAGTACTTC.

CDR3 nucleotide sequence: TGTGCCAGCAGCTTACTAGCTGGACACAATGAGCAGTTCTTC. It yields the protein CASSLLAGHNEQFF. The V and J genes are TRBV7-8 and TRBJ2-1, with D possibly being TRBD2 (5 bases). Germline loops: CDR1 SGHVS, CDR2 FQNEAQ. V dropped 2 bases and J dropped 5 bases, with 10 bases sitting between them. The CDR3 runs 14 residues.

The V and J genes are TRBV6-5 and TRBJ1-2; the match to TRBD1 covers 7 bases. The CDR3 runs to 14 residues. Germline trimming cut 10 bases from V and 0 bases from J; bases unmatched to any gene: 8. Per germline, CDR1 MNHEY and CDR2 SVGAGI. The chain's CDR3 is CATTRTGTNYGYTF. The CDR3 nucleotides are TGTGCCACCACAAGGACAGGAACTAACTATGGCTACACCTTC.

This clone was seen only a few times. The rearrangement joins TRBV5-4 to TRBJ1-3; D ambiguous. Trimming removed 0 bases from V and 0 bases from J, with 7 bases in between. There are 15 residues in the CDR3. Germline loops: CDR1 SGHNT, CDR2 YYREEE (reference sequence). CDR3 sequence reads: CASSLVGYSGNTIYF. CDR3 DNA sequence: TGTGCCAGCAGCTTGGTGGGGTACTCTGGAAACACCATATATTTT.

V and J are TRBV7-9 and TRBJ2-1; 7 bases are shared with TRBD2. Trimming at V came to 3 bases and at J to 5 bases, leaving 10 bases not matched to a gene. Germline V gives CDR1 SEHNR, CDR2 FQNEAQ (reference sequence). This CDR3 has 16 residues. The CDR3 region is CASSFYSGLRDNEQFF. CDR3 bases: TGTGCCAGCAGCTTCTATAGCGGGTTGAGGGACAATGAGCAGTTCTTC.

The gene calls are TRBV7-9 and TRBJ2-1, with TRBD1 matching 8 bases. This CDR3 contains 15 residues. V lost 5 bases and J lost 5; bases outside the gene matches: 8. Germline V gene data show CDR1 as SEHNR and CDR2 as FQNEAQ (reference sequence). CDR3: CASSPRQGTNNEQFF. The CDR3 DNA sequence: TGTGCCAGCAGCCCCCGACAGGGGACAAACAATGAGCAGTTCTTC.

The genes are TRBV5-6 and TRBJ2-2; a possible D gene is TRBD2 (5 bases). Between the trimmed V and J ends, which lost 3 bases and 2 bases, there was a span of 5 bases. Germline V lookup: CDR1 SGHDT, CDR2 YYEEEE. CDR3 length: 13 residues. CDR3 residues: CASSSGNTGELFF. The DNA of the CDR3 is TGTGCCAGCAGCTCGGGAAACACCGGGGAGCTGTTTTTT.

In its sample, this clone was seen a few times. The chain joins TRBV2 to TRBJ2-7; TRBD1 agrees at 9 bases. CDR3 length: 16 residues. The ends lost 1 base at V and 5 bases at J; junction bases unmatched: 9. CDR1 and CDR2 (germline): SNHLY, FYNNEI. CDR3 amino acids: CASSEDRWTGENEQYF. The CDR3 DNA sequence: TGTGCCAGCAGTGAAGATCGGTGGACAGGGGAGAACGAGCAGTACTTC.

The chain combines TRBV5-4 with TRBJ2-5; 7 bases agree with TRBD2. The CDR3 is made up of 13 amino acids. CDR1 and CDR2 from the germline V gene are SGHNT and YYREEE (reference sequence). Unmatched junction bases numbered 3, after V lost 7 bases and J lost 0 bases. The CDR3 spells CASAGTNQETQYF. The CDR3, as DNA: TGTGCCAGCGCCGGGACTAACCAAGAGACCCAGTACTTC.

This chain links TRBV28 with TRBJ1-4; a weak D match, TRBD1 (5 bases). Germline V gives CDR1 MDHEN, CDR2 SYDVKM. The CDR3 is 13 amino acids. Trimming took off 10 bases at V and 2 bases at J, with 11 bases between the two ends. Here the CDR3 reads CATDSWTNEKLFF. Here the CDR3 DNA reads TGTGCCACTGACAGCTGGACTAATGAAAAACTGTTTTTT.

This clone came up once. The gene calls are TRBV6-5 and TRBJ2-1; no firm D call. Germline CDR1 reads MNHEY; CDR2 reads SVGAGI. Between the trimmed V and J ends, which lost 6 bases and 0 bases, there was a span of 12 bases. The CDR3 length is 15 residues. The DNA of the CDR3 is TGTGCCAGCAGCTCCATGCCGGGCTCCTACAATGAGCAGTTCTTC. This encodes CASSSMPGSYNEQFF.

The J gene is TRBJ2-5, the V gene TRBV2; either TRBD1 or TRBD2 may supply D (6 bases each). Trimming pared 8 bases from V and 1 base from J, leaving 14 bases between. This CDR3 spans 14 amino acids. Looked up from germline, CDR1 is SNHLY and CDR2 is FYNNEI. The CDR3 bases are TGTGCCAGCTGGGGGGCAGTAGGCCAAGAGACCCAGTACTTC. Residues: CASWGAVGQETQYF. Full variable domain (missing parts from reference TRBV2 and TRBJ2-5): EPEVTQTPSHQVTQMGQEVILRCVPISNHLYFYWYRQILGQKVEFLVSFYNNEISEKSEIFDDQFSVERPDGSNFTLKIRSTKLEDSAMYFCASWGAVGQETQYFGPGTRLLVL.

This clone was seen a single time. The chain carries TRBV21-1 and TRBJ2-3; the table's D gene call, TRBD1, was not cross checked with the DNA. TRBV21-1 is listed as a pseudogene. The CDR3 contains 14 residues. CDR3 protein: CASSKQASTDTQYF. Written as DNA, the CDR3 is TGTGCCAGCAGCAAACAGGCTAGCACAGATACGCAGTATTTT.

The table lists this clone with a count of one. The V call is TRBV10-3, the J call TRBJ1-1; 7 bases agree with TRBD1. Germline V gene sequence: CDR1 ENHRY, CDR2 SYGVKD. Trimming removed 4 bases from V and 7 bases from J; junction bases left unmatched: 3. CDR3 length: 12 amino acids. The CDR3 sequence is CAISGDRDEAFF. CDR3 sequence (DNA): TGTGCCATCAGTGGTGACAGGGATGAAGCTTTCTTT.

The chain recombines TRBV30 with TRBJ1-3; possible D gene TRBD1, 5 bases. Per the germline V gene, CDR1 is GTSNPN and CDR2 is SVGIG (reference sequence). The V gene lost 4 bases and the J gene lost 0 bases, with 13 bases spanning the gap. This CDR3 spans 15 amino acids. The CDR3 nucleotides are TGTGCCTGGATCCTGGGACTTAGCTCTGGAAACACCATATATTTT. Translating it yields CAWILGLSSGNTIYF.

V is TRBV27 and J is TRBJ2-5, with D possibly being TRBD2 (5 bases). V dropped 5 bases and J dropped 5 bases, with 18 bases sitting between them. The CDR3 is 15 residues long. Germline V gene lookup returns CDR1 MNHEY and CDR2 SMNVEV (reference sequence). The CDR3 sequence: CASSLMAVSGETQYF. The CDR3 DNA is TGTGCCAGCAGTCTAATGGCCGTTTCGGGGGAGACCCAGTACTTC.

CDR3 loop: CASQRGGSNTEAFF. The DNA for the CDR3 is TGTGCCAGCCAAAGGGGGGGTTCTAACACTGAAGCTTTCTTT. J is TRBJ1-1 and V is TRBV21-1. TRBV21-1 is a known pseudogene. This CDR3 has 14 residues.

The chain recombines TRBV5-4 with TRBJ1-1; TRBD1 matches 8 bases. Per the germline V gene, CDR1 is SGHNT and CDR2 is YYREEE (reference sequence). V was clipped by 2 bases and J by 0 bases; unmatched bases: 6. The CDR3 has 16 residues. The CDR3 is CASSFFGQGMNTEAFF. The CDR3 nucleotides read TGTGCCAGCAGCTTTTTCGGACAGGGAATGAACACTGAAGCTTTCTTT.

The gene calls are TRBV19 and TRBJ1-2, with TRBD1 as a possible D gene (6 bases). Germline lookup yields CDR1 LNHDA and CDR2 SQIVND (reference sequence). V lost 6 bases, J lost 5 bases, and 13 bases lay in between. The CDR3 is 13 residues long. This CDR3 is CASRGGEGYGYTF. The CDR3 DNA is TGTGCCAGTAGAGGGGGGGAAGGATATGGCTACACCTTC.

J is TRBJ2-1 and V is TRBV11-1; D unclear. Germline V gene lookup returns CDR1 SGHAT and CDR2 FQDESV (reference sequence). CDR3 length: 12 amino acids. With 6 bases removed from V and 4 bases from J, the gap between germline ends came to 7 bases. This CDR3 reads CASRGIYNEQFF. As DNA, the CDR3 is TGTGCCAGCAGGGGGATTTACAATGAGCAGTTCTTC. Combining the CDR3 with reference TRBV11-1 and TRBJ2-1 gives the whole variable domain EAEVAQSPRYKITEKSQAVAFWCDPISGHATLYWYRQILGQGPELLVQFQDESVVDDSQLPKDRFSAERLKGVDSTLKIQPAELGDSAMYLCASRGIYNEQFFGPGTRLTVL.

The CDR3 DNA reads as TGCGCCAGCAGCCAAGATGAGGACCCCTATGGCTACACCTTC. This gives the protein CASSQDEDPYGYTF. The chain couples TRBV4-1 to TRBJ1-2; D not resolved. CDR3 size: 14 residues. Germline V gene lookup returns CDR1 MGHRA and CDR2 YSYEKL. The V and J ends lost 0 bases and 4 bases respectively, with 9 bases between them.

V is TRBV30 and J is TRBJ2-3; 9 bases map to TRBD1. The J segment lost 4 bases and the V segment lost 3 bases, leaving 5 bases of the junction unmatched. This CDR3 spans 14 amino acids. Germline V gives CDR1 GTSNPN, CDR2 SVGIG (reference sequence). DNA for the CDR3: TGTGCCTGGAGGACAGGGGGTTTGGCAGATACGCAGTATTTT. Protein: CAWRTGGLADTQYF.

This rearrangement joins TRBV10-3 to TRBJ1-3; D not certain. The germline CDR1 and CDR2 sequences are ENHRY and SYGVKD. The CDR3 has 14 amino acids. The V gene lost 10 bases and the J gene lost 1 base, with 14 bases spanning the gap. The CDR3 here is CATRWSDSGNTIYF. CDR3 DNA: TGTGCCACCAGGTGGTCTGATTCTGGAAACACCATATATTTT.

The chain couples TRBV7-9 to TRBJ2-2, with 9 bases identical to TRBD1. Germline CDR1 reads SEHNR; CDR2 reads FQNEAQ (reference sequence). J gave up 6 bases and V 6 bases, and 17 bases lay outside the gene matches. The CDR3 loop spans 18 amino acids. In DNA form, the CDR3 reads TGTGCCAGCAGGTTGCCCTTGACCGGGACAGGGCTTGCCGGGGAGCTGTTTTTT. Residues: CASRLPLTGTGLAGELFF.

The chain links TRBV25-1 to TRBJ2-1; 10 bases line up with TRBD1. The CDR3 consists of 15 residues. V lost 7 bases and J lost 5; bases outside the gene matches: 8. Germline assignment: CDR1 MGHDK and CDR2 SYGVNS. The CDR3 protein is CASNKPGTGDNEQFF. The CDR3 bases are TGTGCCAGCAACAAACCCGGGACAGGGGACAATGAGCAGTTCTTC.

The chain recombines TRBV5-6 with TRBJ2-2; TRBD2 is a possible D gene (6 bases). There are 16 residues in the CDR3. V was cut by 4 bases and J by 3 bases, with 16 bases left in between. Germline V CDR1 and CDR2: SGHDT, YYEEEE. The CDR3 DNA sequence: TGTGCCAGCAGCGCATTAGCGGTAAGGGACACCGGGGAGCTGTTTTTT. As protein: CASSALAVRDTGELFF.

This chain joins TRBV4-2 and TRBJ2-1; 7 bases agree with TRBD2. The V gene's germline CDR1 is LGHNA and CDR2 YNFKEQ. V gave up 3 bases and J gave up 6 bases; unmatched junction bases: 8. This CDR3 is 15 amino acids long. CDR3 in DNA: TGTGCCAGCAGCCAGCTAGCGGTCTCTCCCAATGAGCAGTTCTTC. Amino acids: CASSQLAVSPNEQFF.

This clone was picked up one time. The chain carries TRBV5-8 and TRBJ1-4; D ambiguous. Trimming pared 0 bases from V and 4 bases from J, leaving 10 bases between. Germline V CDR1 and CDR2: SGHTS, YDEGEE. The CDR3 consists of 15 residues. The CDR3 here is CASSLGRGYNEKLFF. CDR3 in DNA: TGTGCCAGCAGCTTGGGTCGAGGTTATAATGAAAAACTGTTTTTT.

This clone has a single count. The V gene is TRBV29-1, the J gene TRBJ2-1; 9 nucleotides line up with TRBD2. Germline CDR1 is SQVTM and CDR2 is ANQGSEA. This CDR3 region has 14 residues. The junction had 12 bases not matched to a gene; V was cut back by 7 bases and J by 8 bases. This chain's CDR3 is CSAALAGTIYEQFF. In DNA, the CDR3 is TGCAGCGCCGCGCTAGCGGGGACGATCTATGAGCAGTTCTTC.

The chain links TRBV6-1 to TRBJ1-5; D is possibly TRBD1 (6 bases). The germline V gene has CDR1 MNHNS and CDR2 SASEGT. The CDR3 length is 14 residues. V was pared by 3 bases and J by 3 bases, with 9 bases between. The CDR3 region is CASSDRGVNQPQHF. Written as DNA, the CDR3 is TGTGCCAGCAGTGACAGGGGAGTCAATCAGCCCCAGCATTTT.